Shown below are 27 T cell receptor beta chains from a single sample sequenced in a study of blood T cells in healthy people across ages. Sample-barcoded 5' priming and a J-beta primer mix drove a second PCR of roughly 6 to 12 cycles. TCRdb itself ran the 5' RACE reads through MiXCR, one entry per CDR3 protein. Here the sample spans approximately 900,000 distinct CDR3 sequences, 29% being singletons. These sequences were also reported in another study, on T cells of mothers and their children.

The sequenced sample was blood. The receptors were sampled from a woman aged 40 to 50 in good health.

V is TRBV5-1 and J is TRBJ2-5; TRBD1 matches 10 bases. The end of the DNA aligns better with TRBJ2-7, so the J call may be wrong. The CDR3 is 15 residues long. Germline CDR1 and CDR2: SGHRS and YFSETQ. CDR3 nucleotide sequence: TGCGCCAGCAGCGCCGCCGGGACAGGGGCGTACGAGCAGTACTTC. This encodes CASSAAGTGAYEQYF.

The rearrangement links TRBV7-2 to TRBJ2-3, with TRBD2 matching over 7 bases. V shed 5 bases, J shed 2 bases, and the junction held 4 bases outside the gene matches. Germline V gene data show CDR1 as SGHTA and CDR2 as FQGNSA. The CDR3 totals 14 residues. The CDR3: CASSNSGLTDTQYF. CDR3 nucleotide sequence: TGTGCCAGCAGCAATAGCGGGCTCACAGATACGCAGTATTTT. Full variable domain (outside the CDR3, taken from reference TRBV7-2 and TRBJ2-3): GAGVSQSPSNKVTEKGKDVELRCDPISGHTALYWYRQSLGQGLEFLIYFQGNSAPDKSGLPSDRFSAERTGGSVSTLTIQRTQQEDSAVYLCASSNSGLTDTQYFGPGTRLTVL.

The chain couples TRBV27 to TRBJ2-5, with D possibly TRBD2 on 7 matching bases. This CDR3 contains 15 residues. Germline V lookup: CDR1 MNHEY, CDR2 SMNVEV (reference sequence). The V gene lost 7 bases and the J gene lost 11 bases, with 26 bases spanning the gap. The CDR3 coding sequence is TGTGCCAGCAAGGTGGGGGGGCCTTCCTGCAATGAGCAGTACTTC. The encoded protein is CASKVGGPSCNEQYF.

This clonotype was recorded many times. The rearrangement uses TRBV12-3 or TRBV12-4 and TRBJ2-7; no firm D call. Trimming took 8 bases from V and 0 from J, leaving 11 bases between them. CDR3 length equals 13 residues. The CDR3 sequence is CASSDVISYEQYF. The CDR3 DNA sequence: TGTGCCAGCTCGGATGTTATCTCCTACGAGCAGTACTTC.

Comment on this clonotype: Since a much larger clone is just one base distant, this may be a read error. The chain links TRBV29-1 to TRBJ2-1; 9 bases agree with TRBD2. This CDR3 region has 14 residues. Per the germline V gene, CDR1 is SQVTM and CDR2 is ANQGSEA. CDR3 in DNA: TGCAACGTTGGAGGCGGGGGGGCCAGAGATGAGCAGTTCTTC. This translates into CNVGGGGARDEQFF.

Ten or more counts support this clonotype. The V and J genes are TRBV28 and TRBJ1-2, with D unclear. Trimming took off 3 bases at V and 3 bases at J, with 5 bases between the two ends. The CDR3 spans 12 residues. Germline CDR1 is MDHEN and CDR2 is SYDVKM. CDR3 loop: CASSLPDYGYTF. In DNA, the CDR3 is TGTGCCAGCAGTTTGCCGGACTATGGCTACACCTTC.

Details on this clonotype: Just one base apart from a much larger clone, this may be a read error. The genes are TRBV14 and TRBJ2-4; TRBD1 agrees at 9 bases. Germline V gene data show CDR1 as SGHDN and CDR2 as FVKESK. Losses at the gene ends were 5 bases for V and 0 bases for J; bases not matched to a gene: 5. The CDR3 loop spans 16 amino acids. CDR3 protein: CASSARQGVAKNIQYF. CDR3 sequence (DNA): TGTGCCAGCAGCGCCCGACAGGGGGTAGCCAAAAACATTCAGTACTTC.

This clonotype was detected only a few times. This chain links TRBV13 with TRBJ2-1; TRBD2 agrees at 8 bases. Germline CDR1 and CDR2: PRHDT and FYEKMQ (reference sequence). This CDR3 has 16 amino acids. V lost 4 bases and J lost 0; bases outside the gene matches: 5. The CDR3 DNA follows: TGTGCCAGCAGCTCCGGCGGGGGGTCCTCCTACAATGAGCAGTTCTTC. Residues: CASSSGGGSSYNEQFF.

This sequence joins TRBV7-2 and TRBJ2-7; no clear D gene. The V gene's germline CDR1 is SGHTA and CDR2 FQGNSA. CDR3 length: 12 residues. V lost 6 bases and J lost 5, with 11 bases in between. The CDR3 sequence is CASSLLAHEQYF. The CDR3 DNA reads as TGTGCCAGCAGTTTATTAGCCCACGAGCAGTACTTC.

A word on this clonotype: A clone one base away is much larger, so this may be a read error. This chain uses TRBV29-1 with TRBJ2-5; D unresolved. The CDR3 loop spans 13 amino acids. The V end lost 4 bases, the J end lost 11 bases, and 20 bases lay between the germline ends. Germline V gene data show CDR1 as SQVTM and CDR2 as ANQGSEA. CDR3 coding DNA: TGCAGCGTTGGTGGTCTTTCCTACAATGAGCAGTACTTC. Residues: CSVGGLSYNEQYF. The full variable domain, completed using reference TRBV29-1 and TRBJ2-5, is SAVISQKPSRDICQRGTSLTIQCQVDSQVTMMFWYRQQPGQSLTLIATANQGSEATYESGFVIDKFPISRPNLTFSTLTVSNMSPEDSSIYLCSVGGLSYNEQYFGPGTRLLVL.

The chain is built from TRBV7-2 and TRBJ2-2; D is undetermined. From germline, CDR1 is SGHTA and CDR2 FQGNSA. The ends were cut back, 4 bases at V and 1 base at J, with 13 bases in the middle. The CDR3 sequence is 16 residues long. The CDR3 here is CASSSRSSLNTGELFF. The CDR3 coding sequence is TGTGCCAGCAGCTCCCGGTCCAGTCTGAACACCGGGGAGCTGTTTTTT.

This clonotype has a handful of counts. V and J are TRBV28 and TRBJ2-3; the match to TRBD2 covers 7 bases. This CDR3 contains 16 residues. With 5 bases clipped from V and 1 base from J, the junction kept 9 bases outside the gene matches. Germline CDR1 and CDR2: MDHEN and SYDVKM. The CDR3 region has the DNA TGTGCCAGCAGTCCGACTAGCCGCGTCGGCACAGATACGCAGTATTTT. It specifies CASSPTSRVGTDTQYF.

This clonotype came up a few times. The J gene is TRBJ1-2, the V gene TRBV28; the D gene is possibly TRBD1 (6 bases). Trimming removed 6 bases from V and 4 bases from J, with 15 bases in between. The CDR3 is 14 residues long. CDR1 MDHEN and CDR2 SYDVKM come from the germline V gene. The DNA of the CDR3 is TGTGCCAGCAGCCAACAGGGCATCGGCTATGGCTACACCTTC. It is translated as CASSQQGIGYGYTF.

This clonotype was recorded once. The genes are TRBV3-1 and TRBJ1-1, with 10 bases that match TRBD1. CDR3 size: 18 residues. Germline CDR1 and CDR2: LGHDT and YNNKEL (reference sequence). Unmatched junction bases numbered 15, after V lost 3 bases and J lost 5 bases. The CDR3 nucleotides read TGTGCCAGCAGCCAGAGCTCCGGGACAGGGGCTTTGGGTACTGAAGCTTTCTTT. It is translated as CASSQSSGTGALGTEAFF.

On this clonotype: This clone may be a read error of a much larger clone one base away. The chain uses TRBV5-4 and TRBJ2-5, with 10 bases lining up with TRBD2. The germline V gene encodes CDR1 SGHNT and CDR2 YYREEE (reference sequence). The CDR3 has 16 amino acids. The CDR3 sequence is CANSFYGTSEGETQYF. In nucleotides, the CDR3 is TGTGCCAACAGCTTTTACGGGACTAGCGAGGGTGAGACCCAGTACTTC.

This clonotype was seen a single time. The V call is TRBV5-1, the J call TRBJ1-1; 7 nucleotides match TRBD1. V shed 4 bases, J shed 3 bases, and the junction held 6 bases outside the gene matches. The germline V gene encodes CDR1 SGHRS and CDR2 YFSETQ. CDR3 size: 14 residues. The CDR3 region is CASSGDTGDTEAFF. The DNA of the CDR3 is TGCGCCAGCAGCGGGGACACAGGGGACACTGAAGCTTTCTTT. Combining the CDR3 with reference TRBV5-1 and TRBJ1-1 gives the whole variable domain KAGVTQTPRYLIKTRGQQVTLSCSPISGHRSVSWYQQTPGQGLQFLFEYFSETQRNKGNFPGRFSGRQFSNSRSEMNVSTLELGDSALYLCASSGDTGDTEAFFGQGTRLTVV.

This chain's CDR3 is CASSESSRGNEQFF. The CDR3, as DNA: TGTGCCAGCAGTGAATCCTCAAGGGGCAATGAGCAGTTCTTC. The rearrangement links TRBV25-1 to TRBJ2-1; weak D call: TRBD1 (5 bases). V lost 1 base and J 6 bases, leaving 10 bases between the germline ends. The CDR3 is made up of 14 amino acids. The V gene's germline CDR1 is MGHDK and CDR2 SYGVNS.

This clonotype occurred a few times. The chain employs TRBV7-2 and TRBJ2-2; D is possibly TRBD2 (6 bases). The length of the CDR3 is 15 residues. Trimming took off 4 bases at V and 1 base at J, with 10 bases between the two ends. Germline V gene data show CDR1 as SGHTA and CDR2 as FQGNSA. This CDR3 reads CASSSRRGNTGELFF. The CDR3 coding sequence is TGTGCCAGCAGCTCGAGGCGGGGGAACACCGGGGAGCTGTTTTTT.

The chain uses TRBV5-1 and TRBJ2-1; D may correspond to TRBD1 or TRBD2 (5 bases each). The CDR3 has 13 residues. Per germline, CDR1 SGHRS and CDR2 YFSETQ. The germline V and J ends were trimmed by 0 bases and 9 bases, with 10 bases remaining between them. CDR3 sequence: CASSLAFGGEQFF. The CDR3 bases are TGCGCCAGCAGCTTGGCCTTTGGGGGTGAGCAGTTCTTC.

This clonotype was observed a few times. The chain combines TRBV6-1 with TRBJ2-2, with D possibly matching TRBD1 (5 bases). V was cut by 0 bases and J by 15 bases, with 17 bases left in between. The CDR3 is 14 residues long. The germline CDR1 and CDR2 sequences are MNHNS and SASEGT. The CDR3 spells CASSEAARVGSVFF. In DNA, the CDR3 is TGTGCCAGCAGTGAAGCGGCCAGGGTCGGTTCGGTGTTTTTT.

The chain is built from TRBV12-3 or TRBV12-4 and TRBJ1-2; D unresolved. V dropped 7 bases and J dropped 5 bases, with 14 bases sitting between them. The CDR3 totals 13 residues. CDR3 nucleotides: TGTGCCAGCACCAAATGGGAGGATTATGGCTACACCTTC. This encodes CASTKWEDYGYTF.

DNA for the CDR3: TGTGCCAGCAGGTTTTGGGGCCTCGGGCAGGGGGCCGGGGAGCTGTTTTTT. Translated: CASRFWGLGQGAGELFF. V usage is TRBV11-2 and J usage is TRBJ2-2, with 7 bases lining up with TRBD1. With V trimmed by 6 bases and J by 6 bases, 16 bases remained unmatched. Per the germline V gene, CDR1 is SGHAT and CDR2 is FQNNGV. This CDR3 contains 17 residues.

CDR3 amino acids: CASSYARNTEAFF. CDR3 DNA sequence: TGTGCCAGCAGTTACGCCCGGAACACTGAAGCTTTCTTT. The V and J genes are TRBV6-2 or TRBV6-3 and TRBJ1-1, with D unclear. The CDR3 consists of 13 residues. V was cut by 2 bases and J by 1 base, with 5 bases left in between. Germline CDR1 and CDR2: MNHEY and SVGEGT.

Concerning this clonotype: One base away lies a much larger clone, so this may be a sequencing read error. The chain carries TRBV7-2 and TRBJ2-1, with a tentative D call TRBD1 (7 bases). This CDR3 spans 17 amino acids. Between the trimmed V and J ends, which lost 2 bases and 10 bases, there was a span of 24 bases. Germline CDR1 reads SGHTA; CDR2 reads FQGNSA. The CDR3 DNA reads as TGTGCCAGCAGCTTATCAGGGGGAGGTTTCGTGGGCTACGAGCAGTTCTTC. Encoded protein: CASSLSGGGFVGYEQFF.

This chain's CDR3 is CASSLVQGWVAEAFF. As DNA, the CDR3 is TGCGCCAGCAGCTTGGTTCAGGGGTGGGTTGCTGAAGCTTTCTTT. This chain joins TRBV5-1 and TRBJ1-1, with a weak D call TRBD1 (6 bases). Germline V gives CDR1 SGHRS, CDR2 YFSETQ. V shed 0 bases and J shed 6 bases, with 15 bases lying between them. This CDR3 comprises 15 residues.

The chain employs TRBV12-3 or TRBV12-4 and TRBJ1-2; D is unresolved. Deletions cut 4 bases from V and 7 bases from J, with 16 bases between. The CDR3 runs to 14 residues. CDR3: CASSWAPGSSGYTF. The CDR3, as DNA: TGTGCCAGCAGTTGGGCCCCGGGCAGTTCTGGCTACACCTTC.

The rearrangement links TRBV7-9 to TRBJ2-2; tentative D call: TRBD1 (6 bases). The CDR3 runs 13 residues. The V gene lost 8 bases and the J gene lost 0 bases, with 7 bases spanning the gap. CDR1 SEHNR and CDR2 FQNEAQ come from the germline V gene (reference sequence). The CDR3 nucleotides read TGTGCCAGCGGGACATCGAACACCGGGGAGCTGTTTTTT. This codes for CASGTSNTGELFF.